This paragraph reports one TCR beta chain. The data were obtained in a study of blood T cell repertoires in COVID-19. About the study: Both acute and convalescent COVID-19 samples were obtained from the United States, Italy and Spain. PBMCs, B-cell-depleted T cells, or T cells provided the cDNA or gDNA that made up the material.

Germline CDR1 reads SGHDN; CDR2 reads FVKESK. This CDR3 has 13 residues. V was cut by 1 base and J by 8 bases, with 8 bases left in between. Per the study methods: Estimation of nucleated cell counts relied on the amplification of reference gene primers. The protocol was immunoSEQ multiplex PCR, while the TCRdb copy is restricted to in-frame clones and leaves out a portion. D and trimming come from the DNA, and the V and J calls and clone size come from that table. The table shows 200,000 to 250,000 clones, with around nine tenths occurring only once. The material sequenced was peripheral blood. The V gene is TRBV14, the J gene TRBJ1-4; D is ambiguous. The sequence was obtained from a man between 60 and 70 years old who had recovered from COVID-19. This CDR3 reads CASSQVGGEKLFF. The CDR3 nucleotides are TGTGCCAGCAGCCAAGTGGGAGGGGAAAAACTGTTTTTT. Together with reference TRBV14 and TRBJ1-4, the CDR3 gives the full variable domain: EAGVTQFPSHSVIEKGQTVTLRCDPISGHDNLYWYRRVMGKEIKFLLHFVKESKQDESGMPNNRFLAERTGGTYSTLKVQPAELEDSGVYFCASSQVGGEKLFFGSGTQLSVL.